This T cell receptor beta chain was found in a study of monozygotic twins with inflammatory bowel disease. Study-level findings and limits: Concordant and discordant twins showed no difference in repertoire similarity, possibly from limited power.

Worth noting for this clonotype: Its antigen is still unknown.

Template-switch reactions added UMIs with a 6-nucleotide sample barcode. TCRdb reprocessed the 5' RACE reads, with one entry per CDR3 protein and no DNA. Its table lists about 350,000 distinct CDR3 sequences. Looked up from germline, CDR1 is SGHTA and CDR2 is FQGNSA. CDR3 length: 15 amino acids. This sequence joins TRBV7-2 and TRBJ2-7; without DNA, the TCRdb call of TRBD1 cannot be checked. The sample consisted of blood. The clonotype was recovered from a human donor with ulcerative colitis or Crohn's disease, or a healthy co-twin of an affected twin (not recorded which). CDR3 region: CASSLAGVRSYEQYF.